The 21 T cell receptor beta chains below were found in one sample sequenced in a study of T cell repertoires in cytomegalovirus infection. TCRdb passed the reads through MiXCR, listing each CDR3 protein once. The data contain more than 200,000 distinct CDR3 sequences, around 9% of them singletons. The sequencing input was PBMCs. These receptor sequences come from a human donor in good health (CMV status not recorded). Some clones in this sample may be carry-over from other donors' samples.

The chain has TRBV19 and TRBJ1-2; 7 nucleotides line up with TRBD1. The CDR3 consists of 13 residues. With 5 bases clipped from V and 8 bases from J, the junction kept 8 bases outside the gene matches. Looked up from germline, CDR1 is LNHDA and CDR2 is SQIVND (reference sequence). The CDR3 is CASSSRQGRGYTF. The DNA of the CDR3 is TGTGCCAGTAGTTCCCGACAGGGACGAGGCTACACCTTC.

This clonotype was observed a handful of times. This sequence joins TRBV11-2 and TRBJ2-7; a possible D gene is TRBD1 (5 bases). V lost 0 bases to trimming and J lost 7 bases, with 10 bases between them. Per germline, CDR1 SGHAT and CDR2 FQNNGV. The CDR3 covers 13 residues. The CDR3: CASSLEQPGEQYF. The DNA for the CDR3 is TGTGCCAGCAGCTTAGAACAACCAGGGGAGCAGTACTTC.

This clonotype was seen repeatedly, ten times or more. The CDR3 sequence: CASSLGDRKAQHF. Here the CDR3 DNA reads TGTGCCAGCAGCTTAGGGGACCGCAAAGCTCAGCATTTT. The chain combines TRBV7-8 with TRBJ1-5, with a possible D match to TRBD1 (5 bases). Trimming stripped 1 base from V and 13 bases from J, with 14 bases between. Germline CDR1 SGHVS, CDR2 FQNEAQ. This CDR3 has 13 amino acids.

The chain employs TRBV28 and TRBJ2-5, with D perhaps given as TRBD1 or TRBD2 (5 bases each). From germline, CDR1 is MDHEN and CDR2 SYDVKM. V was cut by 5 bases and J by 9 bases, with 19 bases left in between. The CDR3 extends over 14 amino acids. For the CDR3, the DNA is TGTGCCAGCAGTGGCCCTCCGGAGGTCAGGGCCCAGTACTTC. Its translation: CASSGPPEVRAQYF.

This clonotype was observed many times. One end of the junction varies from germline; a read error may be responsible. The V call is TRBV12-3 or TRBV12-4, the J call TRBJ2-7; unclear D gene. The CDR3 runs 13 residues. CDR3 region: CASSLGQSYEQYF. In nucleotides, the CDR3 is TGTGCCAGCAGCTTAGGCCAATCCTACGAGCAGTACTTC.

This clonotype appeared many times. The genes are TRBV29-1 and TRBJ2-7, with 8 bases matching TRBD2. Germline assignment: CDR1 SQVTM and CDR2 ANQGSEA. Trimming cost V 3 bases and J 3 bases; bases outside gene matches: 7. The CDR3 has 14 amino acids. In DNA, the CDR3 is TGCAGCGTTGACATGGCGGGAGGAGGCTACGAGCAGTACTTC. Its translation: CSVDMAGGGYEQYF.

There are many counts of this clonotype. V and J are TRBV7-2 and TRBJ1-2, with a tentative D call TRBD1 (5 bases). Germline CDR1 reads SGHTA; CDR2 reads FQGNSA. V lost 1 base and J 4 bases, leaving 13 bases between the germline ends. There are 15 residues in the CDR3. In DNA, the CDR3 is TGTGCCAGCAGCTTAGGGGACCCAAAAGGCTATGGCTACACCTTC. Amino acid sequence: CASSLGDPKGYGYTF.

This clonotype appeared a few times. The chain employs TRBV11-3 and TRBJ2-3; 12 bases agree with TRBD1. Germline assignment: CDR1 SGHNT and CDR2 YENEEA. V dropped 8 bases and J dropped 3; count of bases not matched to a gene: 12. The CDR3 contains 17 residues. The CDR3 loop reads CASRYRDRGLSTDTQYF. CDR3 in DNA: TGTGCCAGCCGTTACCGGGACAGGGGGCTCTCAACAGATACGCAGTATTTT.

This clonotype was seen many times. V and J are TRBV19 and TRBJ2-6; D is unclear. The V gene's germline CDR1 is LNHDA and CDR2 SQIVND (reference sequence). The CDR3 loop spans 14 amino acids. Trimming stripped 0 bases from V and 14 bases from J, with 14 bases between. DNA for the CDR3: TGTGCCAGTAGTATAGATCGGACCGTTTCCATCCTGACTTTC. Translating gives CASSIDRTVSILTF.

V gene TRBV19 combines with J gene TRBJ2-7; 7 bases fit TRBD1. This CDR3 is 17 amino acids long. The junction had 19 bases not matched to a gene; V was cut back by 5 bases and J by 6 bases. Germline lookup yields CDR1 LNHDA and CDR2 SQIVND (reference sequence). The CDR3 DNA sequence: TGTGCCAGTAGTTCCGATCACAGGGGCCGCGTCCCGAGCGAGCAGTACTTC. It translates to CASSSDHRGRVPSEQYF.

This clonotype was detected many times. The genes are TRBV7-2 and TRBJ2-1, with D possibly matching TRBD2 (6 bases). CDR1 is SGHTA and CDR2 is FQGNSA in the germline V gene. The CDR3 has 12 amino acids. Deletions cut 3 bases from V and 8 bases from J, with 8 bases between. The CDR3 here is CASSLTRHEQFF. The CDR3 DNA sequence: TGTGCCAGCAGCTTGACTAGACATGAGCAGTTCTTC. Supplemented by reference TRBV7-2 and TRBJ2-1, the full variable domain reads GAGVSQSPSNKVTEKGKDVELRCDPISGHTALYWYRQSLGQGLEFLIYFQGNSAPDKSGLPSDRFSAERTGGSVSTLTIQRTQQEDSAVYLCASSLTRHEQFFGPGTRLTVL.

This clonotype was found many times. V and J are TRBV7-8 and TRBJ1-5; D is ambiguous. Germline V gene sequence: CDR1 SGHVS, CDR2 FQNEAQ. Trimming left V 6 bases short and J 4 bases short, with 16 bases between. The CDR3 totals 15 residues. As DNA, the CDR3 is TGTGCCAGCAGTTCTGACCCCCTGGCGAATCAGCCCCAGCATTTT. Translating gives CASSSDPLANQPQHF.

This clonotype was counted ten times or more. The CDR3 nucleotides read TGTGCCAGCTCTAATGTCCAGCGGGGGGACCGCACAGATACGCAGTATTTT. The encoded protein is CASSNVQRGDRTDTQYF. V is TRBV27 and J is TRBJ2-3, with 9 nucleotides matching TRBD2. After removal of 8 bases from V and 1 base from J, the junction contained 13 bases not matched to a gene. Looked up from germline, CDR1 is MNHEY and CDR2 is SMNVEV (reference sequence). CDR3 length: 17 residues.

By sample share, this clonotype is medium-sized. The CDR3 here is CASSLEKGGSYNEQFF. The CDR3 nucleotides are TGTGCCAGCAGCTTAGAGAAGGGAGGCTCCTACAATGAGCAGTTCTTC. This rearrangement joins TRBV7-9 to TRBJ2-1; D might be TRBD2 (6 bases). Germline V gene sequence: CDR1 SEHNR, CDR2 FQNEAQ (reference sequence). The CDR3 is made up of 16 amino acids. The V and J ends lost 1 base and 0 bases respectively, with 10 bases between them.

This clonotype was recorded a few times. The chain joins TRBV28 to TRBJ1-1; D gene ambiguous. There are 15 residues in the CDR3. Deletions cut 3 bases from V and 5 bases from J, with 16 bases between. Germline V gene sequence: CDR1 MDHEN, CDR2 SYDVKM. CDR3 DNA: TGTGCCAGCAGTTTCGTCTTAGTCGGGCGGACTGAAGCTTTCTTT. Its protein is CASSFVLVGRTEAFF.

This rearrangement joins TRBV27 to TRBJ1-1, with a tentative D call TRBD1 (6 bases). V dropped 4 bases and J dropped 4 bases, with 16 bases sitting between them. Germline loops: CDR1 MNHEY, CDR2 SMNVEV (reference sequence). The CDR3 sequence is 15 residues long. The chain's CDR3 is CASSSRGVQGTEAFF. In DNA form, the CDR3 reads TGTGCCAGCAGTTCGCGAGGGGTACAGGGCACTGAAGCTTTCTTT.

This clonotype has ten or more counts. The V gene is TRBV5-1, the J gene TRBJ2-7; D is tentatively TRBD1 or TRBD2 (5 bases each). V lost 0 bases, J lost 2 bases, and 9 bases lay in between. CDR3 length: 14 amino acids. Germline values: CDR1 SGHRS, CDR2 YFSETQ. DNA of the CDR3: TGCGCCAGCAGCTTGGTGGTGGGACCCTACGAGCAGTACTTC. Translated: CASSLVVGPYEQYF.

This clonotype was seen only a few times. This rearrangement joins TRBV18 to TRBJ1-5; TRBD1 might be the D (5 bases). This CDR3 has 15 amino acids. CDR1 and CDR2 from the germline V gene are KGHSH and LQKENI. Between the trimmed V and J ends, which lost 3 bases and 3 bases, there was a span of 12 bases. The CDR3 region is CASSPYGTSNQPQHF. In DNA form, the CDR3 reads TGTGCCAGCTCACCCTACGGGACTTCCAATCAGCCCCAGCATTTT.

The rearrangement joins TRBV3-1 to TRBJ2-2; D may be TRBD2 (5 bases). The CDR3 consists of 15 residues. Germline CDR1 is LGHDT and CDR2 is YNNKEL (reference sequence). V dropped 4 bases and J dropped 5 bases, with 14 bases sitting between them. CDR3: CASSPATPGTGELFF. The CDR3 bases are TGTGCCAGCAGCCCAGCCACACCGGGAACCGGGGAGCTGTTTTTT.

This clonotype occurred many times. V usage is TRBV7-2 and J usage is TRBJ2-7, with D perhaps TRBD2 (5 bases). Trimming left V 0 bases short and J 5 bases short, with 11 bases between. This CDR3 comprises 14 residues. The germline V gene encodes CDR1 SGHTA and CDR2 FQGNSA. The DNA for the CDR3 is TGTGCCAGCAGCTTAGCAGTCAGTAGCGACGAGCAGTACTTC. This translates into CASSLAVSSDEQYF.

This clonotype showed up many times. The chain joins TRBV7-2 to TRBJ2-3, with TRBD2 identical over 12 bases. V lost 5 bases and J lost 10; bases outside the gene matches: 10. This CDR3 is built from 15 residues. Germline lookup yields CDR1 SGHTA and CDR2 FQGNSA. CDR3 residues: CASSPSGGGYRAQYF. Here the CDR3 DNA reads TGTGCCAGCAGCCCTAGCGGGGGGGGGTACAGAGCGCAGTATTTT.